Listed here is a single T cell receptor beta chain. Its antigen is still unknown. CDR1 and CDR2 (germline): SGHRS, YFSETQ. CDR3 size: 15 residues. Trimming cost V 4 bases and J 0 bases, with 13 bases left between them. The record originates from a study of tissue T cells after allogeneic stem cell transplantation. Notes on the study in general: The patient cohort was small and clinically heterogeneous, with limited sampling depth. Tissue-detected TCR repertoire was only partly captured by blood and spleen T cells.

CDR3 sequences, V/J genes, frequencies and template counts came from survey-depth TCRbeta sequencing. Measured with immunoSEQ multiplex PCR; TCRdb has only the in-frame clones, and not every one. The sample yields about 460 clones, 84% seen once. The rearrangement links TRBV5-1 to TRBJ1-1; D unresolved. The origin of this receptor is a female patient aged 18-55 years with steroid-refractory graft-versus-host disease after an allogeneic stem cell transplant. The graft donor may be the source of some T cells. Sequencing was performed on skin, taken at autopsy. CDR3 coding DNA: TGCGCCAGCAGCCCCGGACGCACCATGAACACTGAAGCTTTCTTT. Its protein product is CASSPGRTMNTEAFF.